The next 20 T cell receptor beta chains were all read from a single sample in a study of blood T cell repertoires in COVID-19. The data were produced by immunoSEQ multiplex PCR, yet TCRdb's version contains in-frame clones alone and is incomplete. The repertoire holds approximately 170,000 clones, less than 90% seen once, with approximately 10% in the top ten. Sequences were obtained from peripheral blood. The receptors were sampled from a woman aged 60-75 years with COVID-19, enrolled during active disease.

This CDR3 reads CASSSGLTGSQGYTF. Here the CDR3 DNA reads TGTGCCAGCAGCTCAGGGTTGACAGGGTCTCAAGGCTACACCTTC. The V gene is TRBV7-2, the J gene TRBJ1-2; 7 bases are a match to TRBD1. Germline V gives CDR1 SGHTA, CDR2 FQGNSA. The CDR3 totals 15 residues. With 4 bases clipped from V and 8 bases from J, the junction kept 13 bases outside the gene matches. Combining the CDR3 with reference TRBV7-2 and TRBJ1-2 gives the whole variable domain GAGVSQSPSNKVTEKGKDVELRCDPISGHTALYWYRQSLGQGLEFLIYFQGNSAPDKSGLPSDRFSAERTGGSVSTLTIQRTQQEDSAVYLCASSSGLTGSQGYTFGSGTRLTVV.

The chain has TRBV5-6 and TRBJ2-3; 13 nucleotides match TRBD2. V dropped 4 bases and J dropped 2; count of bases not matched to a gene: 4. The CDR3 is 16 amino acids. Germline V gene sequence: CDR1 SGHDT, CDR2 YYEEEE. The CDR3 here is CASSMGLAGPTDTQYF. In nucleotides, the CDR3 is TGTGCCAGCAGCATGGGACTAGCGGGACCCACAGATACGCAGTATTTT.

In DNA, the CDR3 is TGTGCCAGCAGACAAACAGGGCTGAACACTGAAGCTTTCTTT. As protein: CASRQTGLNTEAFF. The chain combines TRBV27 with TRBJ1-1, with D perhaps matching TRBD1 (6 bases). V gave up 6 bases and J gave up 0 bases, with 11 bases separating them. This CDR3 has 14 amino acids. CDR1 is MNHEY, CDR2 SMNVEV, per germline (reference sequence).

The chain recombines TRBV30 with TRBJ1-4; a weak D match, TRBD1 (5 bases). The V end lost 1 base, the J end lost 3 bases, and 9 bases lay between the germline ends. The V gene's germline CDR1 is GTSNPN and CDR2 SVGIG (reference sequence). The CDR3 has 14 amino acids. CDR3 sequence: CAWSAGGANEKLFF. DNA of the CDR3: TGTGCCTGGAGTGCGGGGGGGGCTAATGAAAAACTGTTTTTT.

This chain connects TRBV27 to TRBJ2-7; D possibly corresponds to TRBD1 (6 bases). Trimming removed 3 bases from V and 4 bases from J, with 10 bases in between. The germline V gene has CDR1 MNHEY and CDR2 SMNVEV (reference sequence). This CDR3 comprises 13 residues. In DNA form, the CDR3 reads TGTGCCAGCAGTTTTAGGCAGGGGTACGAGCAGTACTTC. Protein: CASSFRQGYEQYF.

The J gene is TRBJ2-3, the V gene TRBV9; D possibly corresponds to TRBD1 (5 bases). CDR1 SGDLS and CDR2 YYNGEE come from the germline V gene. The CDR3 runs to 12 residues. V lost 3 bases to trimming and J lost 6 bases, with 8 bases between them. The CDR3 loop reads CASSEGSDTQYF. CDR3 in DNA: TGTGCCAGCAGCGAGGGGTCGGATACGCAGTATTTT.

This clone was counted only a few times. The V call is TRBV6-2 or TRBV6-3, the J call TRBJ1-2, with D unclear. CDR3 length: 16 amino acids. Germline CDR1 is MNHEY and CDR2 is SVGEGT. Trimming removed 4 bases from V and 2 bases from J, with 17 bases in between. CDR3 amino acids: CASSSPHRETNYGYTF. CDR3 DNA: TGTGCCAGCAGTTCACCCCATCGGGAGACCAACTATGGCTACACCTTC.

This chain links TRBV5-4 with TRBJ2-3; maybe TRBD2 (6 bases). Germline V CDR1 and CDR2: SGHNT, YYREEE (reference sequence). There are 16 residues in the CDR3. V was cut by 1 base and J by 8 bases, with 20 bases left in between. CDR3 in amino acids: CASSLPGERARATQYF. In DNA, the CDR3 is TGTGCCAGCAGCTTGCCGGGGGAGAGGGCTAGGGCTACGCAGTATTTT.

This clone was seen only once. V is TRBV6-2 or TRBV6-3 and J is TRBJ2-5; 7 bases align to TRBD2. The V gene's germline CDR1 is MNHEY and CDR2 SVGEGT. The CDR3 consists of 16 residues. Trimming took 6 bases from V and 5 from J; bases not matched to a gene: 15. CDR3 amino acids: CASSPGGSHVVETQYF. CDR3 nucleotide sequence: TGTGCCAGCAGCCCCGGGGGGTCCCATGTGGTGGAGACCCAGTACTTC.

This clone was observed a few times. The J gene is TRBJ1-4, the V gene TRBV7-9, with no clear D. V was clipped by 5 bases and J by 4 bases, with 11 bases between them. The CDR3 extends over 14 amino acids. Per the germline V gene, CDR1 is SEHNR and CDR2 is FQNEAQ (reference sequence). The CDR3 DNA reads TGTGCCAGCAGCCCGCAGGTCCGTAATGAAAAACTGTTTTTT. This encodes CASSPQVRNEKLFF.

The chain is built from TRBV7-9 and TRBJ1-2; a weak D match, TRBD1 (6 bases). The CDR3 totals 15 residues. The germline CDR1 and CDR2 sequences are SEHNR and FQNEAQ (reference sequence). V was cut by 1 base and J by 7 bases, with 16 bases left in between. CDR3 in amino acids: CASSLVGRGAPGYTF. The CDR3 DNA follows: TGTGCCAGCAGCTTAGTTGGCAGGGGTGCGCCTGGCTACACCTTC.

This clone occurred a few times. V usage is TRBV9 and J usage is TRBJ1-1; TRBD1 matches at 7 bases. The CDR3 is 13 residues long. V lost 4 bases and J lost 4; bases outside the gene matches: 4. From germline, CDR1 is SGDLS and CDR2 YYNGEE. This chain's CDR3 is CASSPGTATEAFF. The DNA for the CDR3 is TGTGCCAGCAGCCCCGGGACAGCCACTGAAGCTTTCTTT. Variable domain in full (rest from reference TRBV9 and TRBJ1-1): DSGVTQTPKHLITATGQRVTLRCSPRSGDLSVYWYQQSLDQGLQFLIQYYNGEERAKGNILERFSAQQFPDLHSELNLSSLELGDSALYFCASSPGTATEAFFGQGTRLTVV.

J is TRBJ1-2 and V is TRBV6-1; D is undetermined. This CDR3 contains 18 residues. V was cut by 0 bases and J by 4 bases, with 21 bases left in between. Per the germline V gene, CDR1 is MNHNS and CDR2 is SASEGT. This CDR3 is CASSEAPFGPQRGYGYTF. For the CDR3, the DNA is TGTGCCAGCAGTGAAGCACCATTTGGCCCTCAAAGAGGCTATGGCTACACCTTC.

This rearrangement joins TRBV13 to TRBJ2-1; TRBD2 matches 8 bases. Trimming at V came to 5 bases and at J to 7 bases, leaving 10 bases not matched to a gene. This CDR3 spans 15 amino acids. Germline CDR1 is PRHDT and CDR2 is FYEKMQ (reference sequence). This chain's CDR3 is CASSPAPGGANEQFF. The CDR3 coding sequence is TGTGCCAGCAGCCCCGCACCGGGAGGGGCAAATGAGCAGTTCTTC.

The rearrangement uses TRBV19 and TRBJ2-3, with 15 nucleotides matching TRBD2. There are 17 residues in the CDR3. V trimming: 5 bases; J trimming: 4 bases; junction bases outside the gene matches: 7. Looked up from germline, CDR1 is LNHDA and CDR2 is SQIVND (reference sequence). This CDR3 reads CASSPRTSGRAPDTQYF. The DNA of the CDR3 is TGTGCCAGTAGTCCCAGGACTAGCGGGAGGGCCCCAGATACGCAGTATTTT.

V usage is TRBV25-1 and J usage is TRBJ1-1; 7 nucleotides align to TRBD1. The trim removed 8 bases at V and 1 base at J, leaving 13 bases unmatched. The CDR3 is 16 residues long. Germline-derived CDR1 and CDR2 are MGHDK and SYGVNS. DNA of the CDR3: TGTGCCAGCCCCCCGCTTGCCGGGACAGAGAACACTGAAGCTTTCTTT. This sequence encodes CASPPLAGTENTEAFF.

The J gene is TRBJ1-5, the V gene TRBV7-2, with 8 nucleotides matching TRBD1. The CDR3 spans 15 residues. Trimming at V came to 5 bases and at J to 7 bases, leaving 10 bases not matched to a gene. Germline loops: CDR1 SGHTA, CDR2 FQGNSA. The CDR3 reads CASSPNRGIGQPQHF. In nucleotides, the CDR3 is TGTGCCAGCAGCCCCAACAGGGGGATCGGGCAGCCCCAGCATTTT.

This clone was observed a few times. The rearrangement joins TRBV11-2 to TRBJ1-2; D is perhaps TRBD1 (5 bases). The CDR3 length is 14 residues. The germline gives CDR1 SGHAT, CDR2 FQNNGV. With 5 bases removed from V and 3 bases from J, the gap between germline ends came to 13 bases. The DNA for the CDR3 is TGTGCCAGCAGCACAGGCGGGGCGCACTATGGCTACACCTTC. This sequence encodes CASSTGGAHYGYTF.

CDR3 DNA sequence: TGTGCCAGCAGCCCTATAGCGGGAGTACTTGATGAGCAGTACTTC. Amino acids: CASSPIAGVLDEQYF. The chain carries TRBV7-9 and TRBJ2-7; 9 bases align to TRBD2. CDR3 length: 15 residues. V was pared by 5 bases and J by 7 bases, with 12 bases of the junction left unmatched. Looked up from germline, CDR1 is SEHNR and CDR2 is FQNEAQ (reference sequence). Full variable domain (remainder filled in from reference TRBV7-9 and TRBJ2-7): DTGVSQNPRHKITKRGQNVTFRCDPISEHNRLYWYRQTLGQGPEFLTYFQNEAQLEKSRLLSDRFSAERPKGSFSTLEIQRTEQGDSAMYLCASSPIAGVLDEQYFGPGTRLTVT.

The chain joins TRBV9 to TRBJ1-1; D is ambiguous. The germline CDR1 and CDR2 sequences are SGDLS and YYNGEE. The length of the CDR3 is 15 residues. The ends were cut back, 4 bases at V and 3 bases at J, with 16 bases in the middle. In DNA form, the CDR3 reads TGTGCCAGCAGCCCCCAAACAAGATTCTACACTGAAGCTTTCTTT. Its translation: CASSPQTRFYTEAFF.